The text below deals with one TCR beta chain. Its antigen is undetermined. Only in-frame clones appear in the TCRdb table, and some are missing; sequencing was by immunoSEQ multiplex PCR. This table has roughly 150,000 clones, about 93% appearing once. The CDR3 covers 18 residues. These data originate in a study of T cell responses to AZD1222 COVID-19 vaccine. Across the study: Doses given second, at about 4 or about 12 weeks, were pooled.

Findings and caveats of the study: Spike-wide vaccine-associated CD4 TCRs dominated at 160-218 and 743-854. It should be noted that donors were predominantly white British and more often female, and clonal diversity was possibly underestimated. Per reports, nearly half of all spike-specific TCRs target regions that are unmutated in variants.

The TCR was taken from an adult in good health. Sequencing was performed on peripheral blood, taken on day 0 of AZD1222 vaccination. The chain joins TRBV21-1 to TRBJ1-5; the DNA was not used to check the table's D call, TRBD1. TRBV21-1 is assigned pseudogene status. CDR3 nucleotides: TGTGCCAGCAGTGCACGACAGGACTGCTTATATAGCAATCAGCCCCAGCATTTT. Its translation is CASSARQDCLYSNQPQHF.